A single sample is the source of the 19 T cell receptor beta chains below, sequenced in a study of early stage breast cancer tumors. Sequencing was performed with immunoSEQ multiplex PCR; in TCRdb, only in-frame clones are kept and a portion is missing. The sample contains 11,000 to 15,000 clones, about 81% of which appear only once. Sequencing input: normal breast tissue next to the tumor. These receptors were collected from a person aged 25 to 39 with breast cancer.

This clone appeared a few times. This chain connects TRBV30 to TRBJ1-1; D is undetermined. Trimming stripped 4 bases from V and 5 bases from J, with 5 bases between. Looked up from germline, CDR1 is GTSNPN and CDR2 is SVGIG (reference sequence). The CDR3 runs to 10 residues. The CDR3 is CAWIDTEAFF. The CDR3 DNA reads TGTGCCTGGATTGATACTGAAGCTTTCTTT.

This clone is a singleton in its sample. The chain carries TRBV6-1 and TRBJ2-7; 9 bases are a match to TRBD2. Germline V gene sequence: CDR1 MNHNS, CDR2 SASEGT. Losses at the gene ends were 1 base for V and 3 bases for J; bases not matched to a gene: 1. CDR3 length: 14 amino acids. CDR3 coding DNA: TGTGCCAGCAGTGAAGTACTAGCGGGCTACGAGCAGTACTTC. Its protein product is CASSEVLAGYEQYF.

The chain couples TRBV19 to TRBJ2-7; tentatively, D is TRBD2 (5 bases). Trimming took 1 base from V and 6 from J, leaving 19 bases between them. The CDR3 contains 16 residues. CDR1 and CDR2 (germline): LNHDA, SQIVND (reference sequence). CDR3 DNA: TGTGCCAGTAGTATAGGAGACCCAGCCGTCGGGATCGAGCAGTACTTC. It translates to CASSIGDPAVGIEQYF.

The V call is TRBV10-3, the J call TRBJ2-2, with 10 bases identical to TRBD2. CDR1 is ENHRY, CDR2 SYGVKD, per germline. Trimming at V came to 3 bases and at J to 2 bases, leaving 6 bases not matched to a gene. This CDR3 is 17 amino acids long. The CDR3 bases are TGTGCCATCAGTGACGGGGTAGCGGGAGGCAACACCGGGGAGCTGTTTTTT. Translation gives CAISDGVAGGNTGELFF.

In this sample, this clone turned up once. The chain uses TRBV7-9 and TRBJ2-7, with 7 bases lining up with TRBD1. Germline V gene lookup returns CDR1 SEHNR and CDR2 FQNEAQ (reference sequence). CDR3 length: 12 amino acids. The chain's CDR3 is CAGGRSSYEQYF. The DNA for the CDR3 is TGTGCAGGGGGCAGAAGCTCCTACGAGCAGTACTTC. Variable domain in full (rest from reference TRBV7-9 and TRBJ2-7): DTGVSQNPRHKITKRGQNVTFRCDPISEHNRLYWYRQTLGQGPEFLTYFQNEAQLEKSRLLSDRFSAERPKGSFSTLEIQRTEQGDSAMYLCAGGRSSYEQYFGPGTRLTVT.

The CDR3: CASSNRRVHSRNGYTF. The DNA of the CDR3 is TGTGCCAGCAGCAATAGGCGAGTTCATTCTCGAAATGGCTACACCTTC. The rearrangement joins TRBV21-1 to TRBJ1-2. TRBV21-1 is a pseudogene segment. There are 16 residues in the CDR3.

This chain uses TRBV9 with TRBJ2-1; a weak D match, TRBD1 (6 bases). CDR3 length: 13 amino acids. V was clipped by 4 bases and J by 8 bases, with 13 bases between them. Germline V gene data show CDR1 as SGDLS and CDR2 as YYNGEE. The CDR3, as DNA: TGTGCCAGCAGCACGTTACAGGGTCATGAGCAGTTCTTC. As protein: CASSTLQGHEQFF.

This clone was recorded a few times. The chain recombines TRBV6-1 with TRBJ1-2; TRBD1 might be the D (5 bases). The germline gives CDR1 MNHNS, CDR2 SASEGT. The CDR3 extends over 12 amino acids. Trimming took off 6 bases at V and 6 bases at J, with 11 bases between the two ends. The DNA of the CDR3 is TGTGCCAGCAGGGACAACTTGAATGGCTACACCTTC. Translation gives CASRDNLNGYTF.

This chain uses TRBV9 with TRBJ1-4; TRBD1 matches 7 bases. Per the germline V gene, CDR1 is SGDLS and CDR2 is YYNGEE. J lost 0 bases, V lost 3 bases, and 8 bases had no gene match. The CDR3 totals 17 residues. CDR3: CASSAGTDHATNEKLFF. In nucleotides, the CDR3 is TGTGCCAGCAGCGCCGGGACAGACCATGCAACTAATGAAAAACTGTTTTTT.

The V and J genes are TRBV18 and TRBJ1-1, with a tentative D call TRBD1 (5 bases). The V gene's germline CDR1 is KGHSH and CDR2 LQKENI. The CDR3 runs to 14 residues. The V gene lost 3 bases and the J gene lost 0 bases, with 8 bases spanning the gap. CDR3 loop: CASSPGTVNTEAFF. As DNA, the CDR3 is TGTGCCAGCTCACCGGGGACGGTGAACACTGAAGCTTTCTTT.

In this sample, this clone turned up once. The CDR3 bases are TGTGCCAGCAGCTTAGGGTTACTCGGCGGGGATGCGAAAGATACGCAGTATTTT. Protein: CASSLGLLGGDAKDTQYF. V and J are TRBV7-9 and TRBJ2-3; TRBD2 is a possible D gene (6 bases). Germline V CDR1 and CDR2: SEHNR, FQNEAQ (reference sequence). CDR3 length: 18 residues. Trimming left V 1 base short and J 5 bases short, with 22 bases between.

The CDR3 region is CASSTSGNQETQYF. The CDR3 DNA follows: TGTGCCAGTAGTACTAGCGGGAACCAAGAGACCCAGTACTTC. This chain uses TRBV19 with TRBJ2-5; 9 nucleotides match TRBD2. CDR3 length equals 14 residues. V trimming: 4 bases; J trimming: 0 bases; junction bases outside the gene matches: 0. Germline CDR1 and CDR2: LNHDA and SQIVND (reference sequence).

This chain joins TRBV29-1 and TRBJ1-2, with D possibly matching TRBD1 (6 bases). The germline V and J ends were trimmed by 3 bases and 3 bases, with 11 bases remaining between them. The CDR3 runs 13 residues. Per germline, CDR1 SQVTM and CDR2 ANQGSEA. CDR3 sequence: CSVEPRGDYGYTF. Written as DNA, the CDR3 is TGCAGCGTTGAGCCCAGGGGAGACTATGGCTACACCTTC.

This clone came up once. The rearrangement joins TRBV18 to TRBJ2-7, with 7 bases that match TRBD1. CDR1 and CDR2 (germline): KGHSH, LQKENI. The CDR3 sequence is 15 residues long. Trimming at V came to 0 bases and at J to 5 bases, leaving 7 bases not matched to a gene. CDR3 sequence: CASSPPGQSLNEQYF. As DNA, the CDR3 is TGTGCCAGCTCACCACCGGGACAGTCTTTAAACGAGCAGTACTTC.

This chain's CDR3 is CASSQDRAGSGNEQFF. CDR3 DNA: TGCGCCAGCAGCCAAGATCGAGCGGGATCGGGCAATGAGCAGTTCTTC. The V and J genes are TRBV4-3 and TRBJ2-1; 7 bases map to TRBD2. CDR1 and CDR2 from the germline V gene are LGHNA and YSLEER. This CDR3 region has 16 residues. V shed 0 bases and J 6 bases; nucleotides not matched to a gene: 8.

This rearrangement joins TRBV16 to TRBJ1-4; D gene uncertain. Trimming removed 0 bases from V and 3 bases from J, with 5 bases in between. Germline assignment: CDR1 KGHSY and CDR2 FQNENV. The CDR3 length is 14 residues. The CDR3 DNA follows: TGTGCCAGCAGCCAATCTAACCCTAATGAAAAACTGTTTTTT. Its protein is CASSQSNPNEKLFF. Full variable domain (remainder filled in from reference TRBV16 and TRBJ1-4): GEEVAQTPKHLVRGEGQKAKLYCAPIKGHSYVFWYQQVLKNEFKFLISFQNENVFDETGMPKERFSAKCLPNSPCSLEIQATKLEDSAVYFCASSQSNPNEKLFFGSGTQLSVL.

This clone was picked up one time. The CDR3 sequence is CASSRDRTNPRGGYTF. The CDR3, as DNA: TGTGCCAGCAGTAGGGACAGGACAAACCCACGGGGTGGCTACACCTTC. The rearrangement links TRBV27 to TRBJ1-2; 8 nucleotides line up with TRBD1. Germline V gives CDR1 MNHEY, CDR2 SMNVEV (reference sequence). The junction had 15 bases not matched to a gene; V was cut back by 5 bases and J by 7 bases. The CDR3 is made up of 16 amino acids.

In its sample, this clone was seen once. CDR3 nucleotides: TGTGCCAGCAGCTACGAATCCTCCTACAATGAGCAGTTCTTC. It yields the protein CASSYESSYNEQFF. The rearrangement uses TRBV7-9 and TRBJ2-1; unclear D gene. V was clipped by 4 bases and J by 0 bases, with 7 bases between them. Per the germline V gene, CDR1 is SEHNR and CDR2 is FQNEAQ (reference sequence). The CDR3 sequence is 14 residues long.

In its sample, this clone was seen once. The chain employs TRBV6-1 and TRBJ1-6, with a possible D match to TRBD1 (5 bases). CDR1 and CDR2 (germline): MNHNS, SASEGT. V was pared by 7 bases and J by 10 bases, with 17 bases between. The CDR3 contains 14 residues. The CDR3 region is CASTRDLGSSPLHF. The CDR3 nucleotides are TGTGCCAGCACTCGGGACCTAGGAAGCTCACCCCTCCACTTT.